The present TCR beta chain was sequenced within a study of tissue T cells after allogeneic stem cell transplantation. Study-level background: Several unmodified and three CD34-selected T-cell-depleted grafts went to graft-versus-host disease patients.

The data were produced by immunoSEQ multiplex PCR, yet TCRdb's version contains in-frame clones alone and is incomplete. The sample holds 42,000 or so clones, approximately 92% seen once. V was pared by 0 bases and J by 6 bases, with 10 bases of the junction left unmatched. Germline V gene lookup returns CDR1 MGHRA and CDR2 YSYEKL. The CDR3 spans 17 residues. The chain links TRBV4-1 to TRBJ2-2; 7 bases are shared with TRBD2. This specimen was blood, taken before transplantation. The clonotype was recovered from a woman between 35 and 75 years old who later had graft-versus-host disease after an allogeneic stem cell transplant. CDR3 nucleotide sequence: TGCGCCAGCAGCCAAGACATGGCGGGAGCTTTTCCCGGGGAGCTGTTTTTT. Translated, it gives CASSQDMAGAFPGELFF.